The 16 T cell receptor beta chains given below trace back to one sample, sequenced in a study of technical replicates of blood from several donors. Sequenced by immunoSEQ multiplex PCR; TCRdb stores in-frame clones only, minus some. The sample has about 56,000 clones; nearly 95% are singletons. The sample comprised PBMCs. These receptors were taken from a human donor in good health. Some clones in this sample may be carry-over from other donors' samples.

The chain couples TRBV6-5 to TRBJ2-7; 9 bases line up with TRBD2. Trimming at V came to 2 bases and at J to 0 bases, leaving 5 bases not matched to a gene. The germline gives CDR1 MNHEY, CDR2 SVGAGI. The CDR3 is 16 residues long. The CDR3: CASSYSSGGLSYEQYF. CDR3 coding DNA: TGTGCCAGCAGTTACAGTAGCGGGGGACTCTCCTACGAGCAGTACTTC.

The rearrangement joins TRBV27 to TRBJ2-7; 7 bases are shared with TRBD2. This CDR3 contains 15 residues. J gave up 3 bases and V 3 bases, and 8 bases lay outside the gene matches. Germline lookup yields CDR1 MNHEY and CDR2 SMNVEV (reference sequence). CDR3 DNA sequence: TGTGCCAGCAGTTTGGGGGAGGGCCCCTACTACGAGCAGTACTTC. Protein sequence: CASSLGEGPYYEQYF.

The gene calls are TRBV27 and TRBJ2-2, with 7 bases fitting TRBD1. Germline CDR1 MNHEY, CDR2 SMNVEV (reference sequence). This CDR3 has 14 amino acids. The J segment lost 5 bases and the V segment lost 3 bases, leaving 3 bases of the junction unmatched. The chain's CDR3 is CASSFSRGTGELFF. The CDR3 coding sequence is TGTGCCAGCAGTTTCTCCAGGGGGACCGGGGAGCTGTTTTTT.

The CDR3 spells CATSEADRPEQFF. Here the CDR3 DNA reads TGTGCCACCAGCGAGGCAGACCGTCCTGAGCAGTTCTTC. The V gene is TRBV15, the J gene TRBJ2-1; D not resolved. Germline V gene sequence: CDR1 LNHNV, CDR2 YYDKDF (reference sequence). The V gene lost 5 bases and the J gene lost 9 bases, with 14 bases spanning the gap. This CDR3 is built from 13 residues.

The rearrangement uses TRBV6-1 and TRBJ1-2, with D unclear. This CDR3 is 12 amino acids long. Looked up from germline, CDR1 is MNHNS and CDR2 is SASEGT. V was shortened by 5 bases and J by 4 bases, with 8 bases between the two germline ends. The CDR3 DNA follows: TGTGCCAGCAGTTCAGGATTCTATGGCTACACCTTC. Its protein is CASSSGFYGYTF.

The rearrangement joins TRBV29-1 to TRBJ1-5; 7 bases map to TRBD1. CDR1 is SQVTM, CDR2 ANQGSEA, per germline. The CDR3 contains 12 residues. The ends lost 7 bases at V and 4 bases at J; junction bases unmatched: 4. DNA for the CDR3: TGCAGCGGAGGACAGGAGAATCAGCCCCAGCATTTT. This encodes CSGGQENQPQHF.

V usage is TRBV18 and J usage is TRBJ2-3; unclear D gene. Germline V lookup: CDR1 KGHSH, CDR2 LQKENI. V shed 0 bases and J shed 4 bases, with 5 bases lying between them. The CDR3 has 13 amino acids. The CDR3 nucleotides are TGTGCCAGCTCACCACCGGCCGCAGATACGCAGTATTTT. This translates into CASSPPAADTQYF. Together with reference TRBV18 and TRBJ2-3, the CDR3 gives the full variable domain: NAGVMQNPRHLVRRRGQEARLRCSPMKGHSHVYWYRQLPEEGLKFMVYLQKENIIDESGMPKERFSAEFPKEGPSILRIQQVVRGDSAAYFCASSPPAADTQYFGPGTRLTVL.

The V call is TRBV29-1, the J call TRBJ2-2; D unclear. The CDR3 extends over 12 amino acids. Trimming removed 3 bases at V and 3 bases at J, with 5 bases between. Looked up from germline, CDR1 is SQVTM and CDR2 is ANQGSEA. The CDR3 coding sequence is TGCAGCGTTGACGGGTACACCGGGGAGCTGTTTTTT. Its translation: CSVDGYTGELFF.

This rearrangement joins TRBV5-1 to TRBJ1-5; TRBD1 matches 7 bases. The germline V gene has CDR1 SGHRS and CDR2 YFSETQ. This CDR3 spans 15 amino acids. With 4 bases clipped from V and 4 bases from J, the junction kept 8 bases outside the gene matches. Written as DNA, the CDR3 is TGCGCCAGCAGCCCTGGTGACAGGGAAAATCAGCCCCAGCATTTT. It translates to CASSPGDRENQPQHF. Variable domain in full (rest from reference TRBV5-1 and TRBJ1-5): KAGVTQTPRYLIKTRGQQVTLSCSPISGHRSVSWYQQTPGQGLQFLFEYFSETQRNKGNFPGRFSGRQFSNSRSEMNVSTLELGDSALYLCASSPGDRENQPQHFGDGTRLSIL.

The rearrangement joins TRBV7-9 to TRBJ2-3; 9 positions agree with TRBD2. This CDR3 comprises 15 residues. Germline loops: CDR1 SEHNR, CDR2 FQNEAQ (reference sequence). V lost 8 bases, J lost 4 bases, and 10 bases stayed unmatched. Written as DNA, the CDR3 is TGTGCCAGCGGGCGTAGCGGGGGCGCGGCAGATACGCAGTATTTT. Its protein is CASGRSGGAADTQYF.

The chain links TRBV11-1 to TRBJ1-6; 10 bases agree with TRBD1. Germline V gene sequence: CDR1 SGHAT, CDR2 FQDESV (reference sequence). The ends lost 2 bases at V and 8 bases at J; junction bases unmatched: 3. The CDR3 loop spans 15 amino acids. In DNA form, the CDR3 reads TGTGCCAGCAGCTTATTTGGACAGGGGGATTCACCCCTCCACTTT. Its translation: CASSLFGQGDSPLHF.

This CDR3 is CASRTSGVGGELFF. As DNA, the CDR3 is TGTGCCAGCAGAACTAGCGGGGTTGGGGGGGAGCTGTTTTTT. The chain uses TRBV28 and TRBJ2-2; 10 positions agree with TRBD2. The CDR3 length is 14 residues. V lost 6 bases, J lost 8 bases, and 6 bases stayed unmatched. The germline CDR1 and CDR2 sequences are MDHEN and SYDVKM.

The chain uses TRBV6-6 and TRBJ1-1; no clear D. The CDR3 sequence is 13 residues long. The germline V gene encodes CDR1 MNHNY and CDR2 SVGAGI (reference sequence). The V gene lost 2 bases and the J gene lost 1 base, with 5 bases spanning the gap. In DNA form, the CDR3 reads TGTGCCAGCAGTTACGCAGGGAACACTGAAGCTTTCTTT. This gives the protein CASSYAGNTEAFF.

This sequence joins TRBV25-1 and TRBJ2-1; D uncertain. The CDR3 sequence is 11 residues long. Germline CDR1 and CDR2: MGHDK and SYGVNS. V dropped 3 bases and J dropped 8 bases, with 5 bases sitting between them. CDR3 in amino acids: CASSDLDEQFF. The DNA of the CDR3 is TGTGCCAGCAGTGATCTAGATGAGCAGTTCTTC.

CDR3 protein: CASSKAATGGKYEQYF. The CDR3 nucleotides read TGTGCCAGCAGCAAAGCAGCCACAGGGGGGAAATACGAGCAGTACTTC. This chain uses TRBV21-1 with TRBJ2-7; TRBD1 was called by the table and not checked on the DNA. TRBV21-1 counts as a pseudogene. The CDR3 has 16 residues.

The CDR3 protein is CASSRGQGRNEQFF. CDR3 in DNA: TGTGCCAGCAGCCGAGGACAGGGAAGAAATGAGCAGTTCTTC. This chain uses TRBV27 with TRBJ2-1; TRBD1 matches at 8 bases. Germline V gene lookup returns CDR1 MNHEY and CDR2 SMNVEV (reference sequence). The CDR3 contains 14 residues. The V gene end was trimmed by 6 bases and the J gene end by 7 bases; junction bases not matched to a gene: 8.